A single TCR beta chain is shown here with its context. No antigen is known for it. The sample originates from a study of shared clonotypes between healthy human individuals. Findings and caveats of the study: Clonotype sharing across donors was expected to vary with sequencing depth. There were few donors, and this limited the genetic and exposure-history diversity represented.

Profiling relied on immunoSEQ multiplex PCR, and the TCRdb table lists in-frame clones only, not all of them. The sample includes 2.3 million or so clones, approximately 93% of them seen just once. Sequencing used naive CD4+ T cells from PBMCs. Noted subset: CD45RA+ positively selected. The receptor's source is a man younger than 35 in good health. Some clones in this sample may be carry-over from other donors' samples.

Here the CDR3 reads CASSESGGAKNIQYF. The CDR3 DNA sequence: TGTGCCAGCAGTGAATCGGGGGGAGCCAAAAACATTCAGTACTTC. The chain is built from TRBV25-1 and TRBJ2-4; 7 bases align to TRBD2. V trimming: 1 base; J trimming: 0 bases; junction bases outside the gene matches: 0. CDR1 MGHDK and CDR2 SYGVNS come from the germline V gene. The CDR3 is made up of 15 amino acids.